This T cell receptor (beta chain) originates from a study of long-term antiretroviral therapy in people with HIV. The run of the v3.0 immunoSEQ assay was at survey level. Sequencing used immunoSEQ multiplex PCR; TCRdb keeps in-frame clones, though not all of them. The table shows about 29,000 clones, with approximately 81% occurring only once. The CDR3 spans 14 residues. Germline CDR1 SGHTS, CDR2 YDEGEE. V lost 2 bases and J 5 bases, leaving 13 bases between the germline ends. Study conclusions and caveats: Documentation of ART adherence, viral resistance or therapy changes was absent. Clones that had undergone expansion before ART prevailed in the repertoire throughout all time points. HIV repertoires had narrower CDR3 length ranges than controls.

Cryopreserved PBMC numbered about 0.9-11 million per sample before DNA extraction. As regards this clone: Its antigen is unidentified.

This rearrangement joins TRBV5-8 to TRBJ1-2; perhaps TRBD1 as D (6 bases). This clonotype was sampled from a man in his forties with HIV. This specimen was unsorted PBMCs, taken 3 years after starting antiretroviral therapy. The CDR3 coding sequence is TGTGCCAGCAGCTTATCGACAGGCTTTTATGGCTACACCTTC. The encoded protein is CASSLSTGFYGYTF.